The source of this T cell receptor (beta chain) is a study of blood T cell repertoires in COVID-19. Turning to the study itself: Samples came from the United States, Italy and Spain, spanning acute and convalescent COVID-19.

The CDR3 consists of 19 residues. Sequencing was performed with immunoSEQ multiplex PCR; in TCRdb, only in-frame clones are kept and a portion is missing. Here the sample spans tens of thousands of clones, around 83% being singletons. Sequencing used peripheral blood. This chain links TRBV21-1 with TRBJ2-1; the D call of TRBD2 is as the table states it, not checked on the DNA. TRBV21-1 is recorded as a pseudogene. The origin of this receptor is a woman aged 55-75 years with acute or convalescent COVID-19. The CDR3 sequence: CASSKNPIPGGGAPNEQFF. DNA of the CDR3: TGTGCCAGCAGCAAAAATCCCATCCCGGGCGGGGGGGCTCCCAATGAGCAGTTCTTC.